The TCR beta chain under discussion was sequenced for a study of blood T cell repertoires in COVID-19. Authors' data handling: By means of reference gene primer amplification, nucleated cell counts were estimated. The assay was immunoSEQ multiplex PCR, and TCRdb's table has in-frame clones only and misses some. D and trimming were read from the DNA, whereas the V and J calls and clone size are those reported in that table. The table lists 100,000 to 150,000 clones, roughly 88% of them singletons. There are 15 residues in the CDR3. Germline trimming cut 6 bases from V and 9 bases from J; bases unmatched to any gene: 10. Germline V gene lookup returns CDR1 MNHEY and CDR2 SVGAGI.

Material: peripheral blood. The gene calls are TRBV6-5 and TRBJ1-6, with 8 bases lining up with TRBD1. The TCR originated in a man aged 50 or older with acute or convalescent COVID-19. This chain's CDR3 is CASSLRTGTISPLHF. CDR3 in DNA: TGTGCCAGCAGCCTCAGGACAGGGACCATTTCACCCCTCCACTTT.